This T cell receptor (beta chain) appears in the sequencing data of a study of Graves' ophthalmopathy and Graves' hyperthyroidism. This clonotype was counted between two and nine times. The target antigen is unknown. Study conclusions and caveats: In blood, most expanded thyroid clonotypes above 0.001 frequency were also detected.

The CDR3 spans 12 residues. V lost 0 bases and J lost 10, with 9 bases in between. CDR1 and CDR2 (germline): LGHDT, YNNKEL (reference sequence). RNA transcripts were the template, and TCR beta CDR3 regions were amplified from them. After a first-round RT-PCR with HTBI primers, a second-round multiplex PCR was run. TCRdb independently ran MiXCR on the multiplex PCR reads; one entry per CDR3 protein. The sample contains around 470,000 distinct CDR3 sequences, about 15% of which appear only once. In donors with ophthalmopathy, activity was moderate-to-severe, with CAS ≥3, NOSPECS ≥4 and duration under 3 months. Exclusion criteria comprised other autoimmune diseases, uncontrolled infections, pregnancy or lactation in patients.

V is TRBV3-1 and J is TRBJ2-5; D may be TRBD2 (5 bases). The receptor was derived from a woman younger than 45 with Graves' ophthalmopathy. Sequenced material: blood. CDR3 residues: CASSQDGLRQYF. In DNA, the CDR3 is TGTGCCAGCAGCCAAGACGGACTCCGCCAGTACTTC.